The T cell receptor (beta chain) described here comes from a study of Ad26.COV2.S vaccination and SARS-CoV-2 variants. Findings of the study overall: It was vaccine recipients, not placebo recipients, who had the higher spike-specific TCR breadth. CD8+ and CD4+ T cells specific for spike reportedly responded with substantial breadth after vaccination. Similar non-spike TCR breadth was observed in recipients of vaccine and of placebo. It is possible that the TCR breadth and depth analyses underestimated the total T cell responses.

The germline V gene encodes CDR1 SGHDT and CDR2 YYEEEE. This CDR3 region has 15 residues. Trimming removed 4 bases from V and 7 bases from J, with 17 bases in between. Only in-frame clones appear in the TCRdb table, and some are missing; sequencing was by immunoSEQ multiplex PCR. Of 300,000 to 450,000 clones listed, roughly 81% are singletons. Indicated treatment: about 20 received Ad26.COV2.S at low or high dose, single or two shots; 5 received placebo; per-sample allocation not given. Collection of the samples took place on day 63 after the first injection of vaccine or placebo. With respect to this clone: Its matching antigen is unknown.

This material consisted of peripheral blood, taken in a trial of Ad26.COV2.S vaccine versus placebo. The chain is built from TRBV5-6 and TRBJ1-4, with D hard to call. The TCR comes from a person between 18 and 60 years old who received the Ad26.COV2.S COVID-19 vaccine or a placebo. The CDR3 protein is CASSPRTGFFEKLFF. CDR3 DNA sequence: TGTGCCAGCAGCCCAAGGACGGGGTTCTTTGAAAAACTGTTTTTT.